What follows are 30 T cell receptor beta chains derived from one specimen sequenced in a study of OX40 agonist ivuxolimab in advanced cancers. The data were produced by immunoSEQ multiplex PCR, yet TCRdb's version contains in-frame clones alone and is incomplete. Among some 70,000 clones, roughly 84% were seen once, and the ten largest hold about 0.68%. The sequenced sample was CD4+ or CD8+ T cells sorted from blood, obtained in a trial of the OX40 agonist ivuxolimab. The source of these receptors is an adult with an advanced solid tumor such as melanoma, head and neck, liver or kidney cancer.

The chain joins TRBV7-8 to TRBJ2-7; D is unresolved. The ends were cut back, 5 bases at V and 4 bases at J, with 15 bases in the middle. The CDR3 has 14 residues. Germline values: CDR1 SGHVS, CDR2 FQNEAQ. CDR3 DNA: TGTGCCAGCAGCACGACCGGCCTTTCGTACGAGCAGTACTTC. This sequence encodes CASSTTGLSYEQYF.

This chain connects TRBV2 to TRBJ2-3; D is possibly TRBD1 (6 bases). The V and J ends lost 4 bases and 1 base respectively, with 12 bases between them. The CDR3 consists of 15 residues. CDR1 and CDR2 from the germline V gene are SNHLY and FYNNEI. The CDR3 nucleotides read TGTGCCAGCAGTGTCAGAGCAGGGGGCACAGATACGCAGTATTTT. Translation gives CASSVRAGGTDTQYF. The entire variable domain, with the rest obtained from reference TRBV2 and TRBJ2-3, is as follows: EPEVTQTPSHQVTQMGQEVILRCVPISNHLYFYWYRQILGQKVEFLVSFYNNEISEKSEIFDDQFSVERPDGSNFTLKIRSTKLEDSAMYFCASSVRAGGTDTQYFGPGTRLTVL.

This clone was seen a handful of times. The rearrangement links TRBV9 to TRBJ1-6; D unresolved. In germline, CDR1 is SGDLS, CDR2 YYNGEE. This CDR3 region has 14 residues. V was trimmed by 5 bases and J by 10 bases, leaving 16 bases between them. This CDR3 is CASSPTVAGSPLHF. The CDR3, as DNA: TGTGCCAGCAGTCCAACCGTCGCCGGGTCACCCCTCCACTTT.

The chain links TRBV29-1 to TRBJ2-1, with TRBD1 matching 10 bases. J gave up 6 bases and V 2 bases, and 4 bases lay outside the gene matches. This CDR3 contains 14 residues. CDR1 is SQVTM, CDR2 ANQGSEA, per germline. The DNA for the CDR3 is TGCAGCGTTGAAAGGACAGGGGGGTTCAATGAGCAGTTCTTC. This translates into CSVERTGGFNEQFF.

The chain couples TRBV2 to TRBJ2-6; D unresolved. Germline V lookup: CDR1 SNHLY, CDR2 FYNNEI. Trimming pared 2 bases from V and 0 bases from J, leaving 5 bases between. The CDR3 extends over 15 amino acids. CDR3 loop: CASSELSSGANVLTF. The CDR3 coding sequence is TGTGCCAGCAGTGAACTGTCCTCTGGGGCCAACGTCCTGACTTTC. The complete variable domain, with remaining parts taken from reference TRBV2 and TRBJ2-6, reads EPEVTQTPSHQVTQMGQEVILRCVPISNHLYFYWYRQILGQKVEFLVSFYNNEISEKSEIFDDQFSVERPDGSNFTLKIRSTKLEDSAMYFCASSELSSGANVLTFGAGSRLTVL.

This chain connects TRBV5-6 to TRBJ2-2; unclear D gene. Trimming shortened V by 4 bases and J by 7 bases, and 11 bases separated the two germline ends. CDR1 SGHDT and CDR2 YYEEEE come from the germline V gene. CDR3 length: 13 residues. In DNA, the CDR3 is TGTGCCAGCAGCGTCGAGGCGGACGGGGAGCTGTTTTTT. Translating it yields CASSVEADGELFF.

V usage is TRBV5-1 and J usage is TRBJ2-1, with D perhaps matching TRBD1 (5 bases). Between the trimmed V and J ends, which lost 4 bases and 0 bases, there was a span of 17 bases. The CDR3 loop spans 17 amino acids. CDR1 SGHRS and CDR2 YFSETQ come from the germline V gene. The CDR3 spells CASSDGAGYTSYNEQFF. CDR3 nucleotide sequence: TGCGCCAGCAGCGATGGGGCAGGGTATACCTCCTACAATGAGCAGTTCTTC.

The chain joins TRBV5-8 to TRBJ2-1; D remains ambiguous. V shed 4 bases and J shed 11 bases, with 10 bases lying between them. The CDR3 consists of 11 residues. Germline V gene lookup returns CDR1 SGHTS and CDR2 YDEGEE. CDR3 bases: TGTGCCAGCAGCCTGATTAGGAAGCAGTTCTTC. Translating it yields CASSLIRKQFF.

The chain has TRBV10-2 and TRBJ1-3; TRBD1 agrees at 7 bases. CDR3 length: 15 residues. Germline V CDR1 and CDR2: WSHSY, SAAADI. The V segment lost 3 bases and the J segment 5 bases; nucleotides outside the gene matches: 7. The CDR3 region is CASSDVQGFRNTIYF. CDR3 nucleotides: TGCGCCAGCAGTGATGTACAGGGGTTTCGAAACACCATATATTTT.

This chain joins TRBV13 and TRBJ2-7, with 8 bases matching TRBD1. J gave up 5 bases and V 5 bases, and 8 bases lay outside the gene matches. Germline V gene lookup returns CDR1 PRHDT and CDR2 FYEKMQ (reference sequence). This CDR3 has 14 amino acids. The CDR3, as DNA: TGTGCCAGCAGCCCAAGGAGGACAGGGAACGAGCAGTACTTC. Translation: CASSPRRTGNEQYF.

The chain is built from TRBV27 and TRBJ1-2, with a weak D call TRBD1 (5 bases). Per the germline V gene, CDR1 is MNHEY and CDR2 is SMNVEV (reference sequence). The CDR3 totals 15 residues. The V and J ends lost 6 bases and 4 bases respectively, with 18 bases between them. The CDR3 here is CASSNGGVGGYGYTF. Here the CDR3 DNA reads TGTGCCAGCAGCAACGGGGGGGTTGGAGGCTATGGCTACACCTTC.

V gene TRBV15 combines with J gene TRBJ1-4, with 7 bases aligning to TRBD1. V dropped 0 bases and J dropped 8; count of bases not matched to a gene: 3. The CDR3 runs 14 residues. From germline, CDR1 is LNHNV and CDR2 YYDKDF (reference sequence). The chain's CDR3 is CATSRDRGAEKLFF. CDR3 coding DNA: TGTGCCACCAGCAGAGACAGGGGGGCGGAAAAACTGTTTTTT.

The rearrangement uses TRBV6-5 and TRBJ1-1, with D possibly matching TRBD1 (6 bases). Germline V gene lookup returns CDR1 MNHEY and CDR2 SVGAGI. V shed 6 bases and J shed 7 bases, with 12 bases lying between them. The CDR3 consists of 12 residues. Here the CDR3 DNA reads TGTGCCAGCAGCTTGGGACAACTTGAAGCTTTCTTT. It is translated as CASSLGQLEAFF.

In this sample, this clone turned up once. The chain combines TRBV7-2 with TRBJ1-5; a weak D match, TRBD1 (6 bases). Germline CDR1 reads SGHTA; CDR2 reads FQGNSA. The germline V and J ends were trimmed by 1 base and 5 bases, with 9 bases remaining between them. The CDR3 contains 14 residues. The CDR3 region is CASSLGTEDQPQHF. The CDR3 DNA sequence: TGTGCCAGCAGCTTAGGGACAGAGGATCAGCCCCAGCATTTT.

This clone has a single count. V usage is TRBV7-9 and J usage is TRBJ2-7, with D possibly matching TRBD2 (5 bases). The CDR3 runs 13 residues. The V end was cut by 4 bases, the J end by 2 bases, with 9 bases between. Germline-derived CDR1 and CDR2 are SEHNR and FQNEAQ (reference sequence). Written as DNA, the CDR3 is TGTGCCAGCAGCTCTCGGGGAACCTACGAGCAGTACTTC. Translated, it gives CASSSRGTYEQYF.

The rearrangement joins TRBV2 to TRBJ2-1; D not certain. V lost 3 bases and J lost 9, with 12 bases in between. This CDR3 region has 13 residues. CDR1 and CDR2 from the germline V gene are SNHLY and FYNNEI. The CDR3 is CASSDGPVGEQFF. Written as DNA, the CDR3 is TGTGCCAGCAGTGATGGGCCGGTCGGTGAGCAGTTCTTC. Full variable domain (remainder filled in from reference TRBV2 and TRBJ2-1): EPEVTQTPSHQVTQMGQEVILRCVPISNHLYFYWYRQILGQKVEFLVSFYNNEISEKSEIFDDQFSVERPDGSNFTLKIRSTKLEDSAMYFCASSDGPVGEQFFGPGTRLTVL.

DNA for the CDR3: TGCGCCAGCAGCTTGAGGGGTGACAGGGTCGGGGGCTACACCTTC. Amino acids: CASSLRGDRVGGYTF. J is TRBJ1-2 and V is TRBV5-1; 7 nucleotides line up with TRBD1. The V segment lost 1 base and the J segment 8 bases; nucleotides outside the gene matches: 11. Germline V lookup: CDR1 SGHRS, CDR2 YFSETQ. There are 15 residues in the CDR3.

Only one count was recorded for this clone. The chain combines TRBV19 with TRBJ1-1, with 8 bases aligning to TRBD1. This CDR3 comprises 13 residues. Germline V gene data show CDR1 as LNHDA and CDR2 as SQIVND (reference sequence). V shed 3 bases and J 9 bases; nucleotides not matched to a gene: 6. CDR3: CASSIGQGRKAFF. CDR3 nucleotides: TGTGCCAGTAGTATCGGACAGGGACGTAAAGCTTTCTTT.

V and J are TRBV7-9 and TRBJ2-2; D call uncertain. V lost 5 bases and J lost 7, with 11 bases in between. CDR1 is SEHNR and CDR2 is FQNEAQ in the germline V gene (reference sequence). The CDR3 consists of 13 residues. The CDR3: CASSLSLRGELFF. In nucleotides, the CDR3 is TGTGCCAGCAGCCTCTCTCTCCGCGGGGAGCTGTTTTTT.

This sequence joins TRBV11-2 and TRBJ1-1; TRBD1 matches at 7 bases. The germline gives CDR1 SGHAT, CDR2 FQNNGV. V trimming: 5 bases; J trimming: 7 bases; junction bases outside the gene matches: 7. This CDR3 comprises 13 residues. CDR3 amino acids: CASSMPGQIEAFF. The CDR3 nucleotides read TGTGCCAGCAGCATGCCGGGACAGATTGAAGCTTTCTTT.

The V gene is TRBV5-1, the J gene TRBJ1-3; 7 bases line up with TRBD1. Trimming removed 4 bases from V and 3 bases from J; junction bases left unmatched: 7. Germline V CDR1 and CDR2: SGHRS, YFSETQ. The CDR3 has 15 amino acids. CDR3: CASSPRQGYGNTIYF. The DNA of the CDR3 is TGCGCCAGCAGCCCAAGACAGGGATATGGAAACACCATATATTTT.

The chain couples TRBV2 to TRBJ1-2; 8 nucleotides agree with TRBD1. This CDR3 has 15 residues. The trim removed 10 bases at V and 4 bases at J, leaving 14 bases unmatched. The germline V gene encodes CDR1 SNHLY and CDR2 FYNNEI. CDR3 residues: CAKQQGALRSYGYTF. The CDR3 region has the DNA TGTGCCAAGCAGCAGGGGGCACTGAGAAGCTATGGCTACACCTTC.

The chain employs TRBV15 and TRBJ1-2; the D is unclear. Germline V gene lookup returns CDR1 LNHNV and CDR2 YYDKDF (reference sequence). CDR3 length equals 14 residues. V lost 0 bases and J 4 bases, leaving 9 bases between the germline ends. Here the CDR3 DNA reads TGTGCCACCAGCAGAGATAACCCGAGCTATGGCTACACCTTC. Its translation is CATSRDNPSYGYTF.

The chain couples TRBV12-5 to TRBJ2-3; 12 bases map to TRBD2. V lost 3 bases, J lost 3 bases, and 7 bases stayed unmatched. This CDR3 contains 17 residues. CDR1 is LGHNT, CDR2 FRNRAP, per germline. The CDR3 protein is CASGFSSGGAWTDTQYF. CDR3 sequence (DNA): TGTGCTAGTGGTTTTTCTAGCGGGGGGGCCTGGACAGATACGCAGTATTTT.

The CDR3 spells CASSLRLGQNTDTQYF. In DNA, the CDR3 is TGTGCCAGCAGCTTAAGGCTTGGTCAGAACACAGATACGCAGTATTTT. The chain employs TRBV7-2 and TRBJ2-3; the D is unclear. This CDR3 spans 16 amino acids. Germline V gene sequence: CDR1 SGHTA, CDR2 FQGNSA. Trimming took 2 bases from V and 2 from J, leaving 14 bases between them.

The chain employs TRBV19 and TRBJ1-4; D is uncertain. Trimming stripped 3 bases from V and 8 bases from J, with 13 bases between. Per germline, CDR1 LNHDA and CDR2 SQIVND (reference sequence). CDR3 size: 14 residues. The CDR3, as DNA: TGTGCCAGTAGTATGTTAACCCAACCAGAAAAACTGTTTTTT. Amino acid sequence: CASSMLTQPEKLFF.

The chain employs TRBV5-1 and TRBJ2-7; the D gene is possibly TRBD2 (6 bases). This CDR3 region has 15 residues. The germline CDR1 and CDR2 sequences are SGHRS and YFSETQ. Trimming took 0 bases from V and 5 from J, leaving 15 bases between them. CDR3 protein: CASSLVAGPSHEQYF. As DNA, the CDR3 is TGCGCCAGCAGCTTGGTTGCGGGGCCTAGCCACGAGCAGTACTTC.

This clone appeared a few times. The V and J genes are TRBV9 and TRBJ1-1, with 7 positions matching TRBD1. The CDR3 spans 14 residues. Germline trimming cut 0 bases from V and 4 bases from J; bases unmatched to any gene: 3. Germline CDR1 SGDLS, CDR2 YYNGEE. The CDR3: CASSVGQGPTEAFF. CDR3 bases: TGTGCCAGCAGCGTAGGACAGGGCCCCACTGAAGCTTTCTTT.

The V call is TRBV12-5, the J call TRBJ1-2; 9 nucleotides align to TRBD1. The length of the CDR3 is 16 residues. With 1 base clipped from V and 6 bases from J, the junction kept 9 bases outside the gene matches. Germline assignment: CDR1 LGHNT and CDR2 FRNRAP. CDR3 in amino acids: CASGLGGQGQPNGYTF. Here the CDR3 DNA reads TGTGCTAGTGGTTTGGGGGGACAGGGTCAGCCGAATGGCTACACCTTC.

The chain joins TRBV2 to TRBJ2-1; either TRBD1 or TRBD2 may fit D (5 bases each). CDR1 is SNHLY, CDR2 FYNNEI, per germline. V was pared by 2 bases and J by 6 bases, with 17 bases between. The CDR3 contains 16 residues. The CDR3: CASSELRGRGLNEQFF. Here the CDR3 DNA reads TGTGCCAGCAGTGAATTACGGGGCCGAGGACTCAATGAGCAGTTCTTC.